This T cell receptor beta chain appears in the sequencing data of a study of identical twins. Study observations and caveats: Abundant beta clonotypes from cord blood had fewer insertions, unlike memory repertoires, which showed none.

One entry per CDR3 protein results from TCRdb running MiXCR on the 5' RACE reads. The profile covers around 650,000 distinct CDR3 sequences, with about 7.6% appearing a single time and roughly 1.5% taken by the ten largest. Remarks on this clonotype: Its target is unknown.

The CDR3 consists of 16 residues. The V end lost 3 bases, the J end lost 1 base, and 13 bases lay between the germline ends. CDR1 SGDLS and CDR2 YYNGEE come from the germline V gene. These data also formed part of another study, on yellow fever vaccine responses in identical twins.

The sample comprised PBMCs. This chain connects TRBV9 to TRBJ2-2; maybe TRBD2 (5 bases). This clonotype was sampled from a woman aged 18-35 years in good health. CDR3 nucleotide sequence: TGTGCCAGCAGCGCCCTCGGGAAAAGGAACACCGGGGAGCTGTTTTTT. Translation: CASSALGKRNTGELFF.